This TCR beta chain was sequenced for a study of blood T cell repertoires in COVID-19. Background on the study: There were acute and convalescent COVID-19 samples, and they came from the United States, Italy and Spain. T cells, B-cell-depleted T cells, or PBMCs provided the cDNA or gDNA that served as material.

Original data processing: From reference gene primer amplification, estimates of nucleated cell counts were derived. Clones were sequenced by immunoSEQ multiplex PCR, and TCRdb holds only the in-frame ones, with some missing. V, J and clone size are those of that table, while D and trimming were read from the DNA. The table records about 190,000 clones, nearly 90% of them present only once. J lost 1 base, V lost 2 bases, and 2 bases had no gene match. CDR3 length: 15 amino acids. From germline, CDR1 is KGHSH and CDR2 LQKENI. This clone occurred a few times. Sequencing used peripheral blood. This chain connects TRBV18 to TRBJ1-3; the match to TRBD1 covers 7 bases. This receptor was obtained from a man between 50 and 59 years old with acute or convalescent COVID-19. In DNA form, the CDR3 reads TGTGCCAGCTCACCAAGGACAGGTTCTGGAAACACCATATATTTT. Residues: CASSPRTGSGNTIYF. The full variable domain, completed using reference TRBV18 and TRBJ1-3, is NAGVMQNPRHLVRRRGQEARLRCSPMKGHSHVYWYRQLPEEGLKFMVYLQKENIIDESGMPKERFSAEFPKEGPSILRIQQVVRGDSAAYFCASSPRTGSGNTIYFGEGSWLTVV.